These T cell receptor beta chains were read from a single sample in a study of T cell responses to AZD1222 COVID-19 vaccine. Here immunoSEQ multiplex PCR was the method, and the copy in TCRdb shows in-frame clones only, minus some. Of roughly 120,000 clones listed, approximately 90% are singletons. The input for sequencing was peripheral blood, taken 28 days after the second AZD1222 dose. These receptors were collected from an adult who received the AZD1222 COVID-19 vaccine. The CDR3 runs from the conserved cysteine through the conserved F or W.

>TRBV27|TRBJ2-7
CASSLRDRPYEQYF
>TRBV7-3|TRBJ2-5
CASSTGTSGKGETQYF
>TRBV2|TRBJ1-2
CASSARQGDNYGYTF
>TRBV9|TRBJ2-1
CASSVAGRNEQFF
>TRBV6-4|TRBJ1-1
CASSPANTEAFF
>TRBV4-1|TRBJ2-7
CASSQEQREGYYEQYF
>TRBV5-4|TRBJ1-1
CASSPIRGANGTEAFF
>TRBV27|TRBJ1-6
CASSRDRFYNSPLHF
>TRBV7-2|TRBJ1-6
CASSPFGGGNSPLHF
>TRBV2|TRBJ2-2
CASSDRGRGTGELFF
>TRBV2|TRBJ1-2
CASSDGTGGARLGYTF
>TRBV9|TRBJ1-4
CASSVSDRGHEKLFF
>TRBV28|TRBJ2-5
CAPSMGQETQYF
>TRBV7-2|TRBJ1-5
CASSSLTGSNQPQHF
>TRBV19|TRBJ1-4
CASSLLGQGEREKLFF
>TRBV9|TRBJ2-3
CASSESLFGGTDTQYF
>TRBV7-2|TRBJ2-7
CASSLVVMSYEQYF
>TRBV9|TRBJ2-1
CASQRGLYNEQFF
>TRBV10-3|TRBJ2-5
CAIGQAGGYQETQYF
>TRBV19|TRBJ2-3
CASRDGLAGRDTQYF
>TRBV7-2|TRBJ1-4
CASSPRGWSGEKLFF
>TRBV19|TRBJ1-2
CASSTTAYGYTF
>TRBV16|TRBJ1-2
CASSQTEHYGYTF
>TRBV18|TRBJ2-5
CASSPLRVQETQYF
>TRBV29-1|TRBJ2-5
CSASVLGVVETQYF
>TRBV6-5|TRBJ1-2
CASSYSWANYGYTF
>TRBV7-9|TRBJ2-2
CASSLLGTGELFF
>TRBV6-5|TRBJ2-1
CASSYRTGGGDEQFF
>TRBV7-7|TRBJ2-7
CASSPLWGDAEQYF
>TRBV11-2|TRBJ1-2
CASSLGGGKDYGYTF
>TRBV2|TRBJ1-2
CASSRGQGGYTF
>TRBV6-2/TRBV6-3|TRBJ1-5
CASSYTTGDNQPQHF
>TRBV5-1|TRBJ2-1
CASSSSGQHYNEQFF
>TRBV7-2|TRBJ2-4
CASSPPGGAKNIQYF
>TRBV3-1/TRBV3-2|TRBJ2-3
CASSTKTGTNNLSSTDTQYF
>TRBV7-9|TRBJ1-5
CASSLGQGGSNQPQHF
>TRBV30|TRBJ1-1
CAWSVLGEAFF
>TRBV18|TRBJ1-2
CASSSLGQSYGYTF
>TRBV7-9|TRBJ1-2
CASSSGNYGYTF
>TRBV10-3|TRBJ1-1
CAISEGETGDGSEAFF
>TRBV7-8|TRBJ1-5
CASSAPSNQPQHF
>TRBV5-1|TRBJ2-7
CASSLEWARTYEQYF
>TRBV5-4|TRBJ2-1
CASSSDYRDYNEQFF
>TRBV3-1/TRBV3-2|TRBJ2-3
CASSQERQGGTDTQYF
>TRBV7-2|TRBJ1-1
CASSLVGGQGAIAFF
>TRBV27|TRBJ2-7
CASSLAGASYEQYF
>TRBV12-5|TRBJ2-5
CASGLGGGPQETQYF
>TRBV9|TRBJ1-3
CASSGLQGFGNTIYF
>TRBV6-2/TRBV6-3|TRBJ2-7
CASSTFERGSYEQYF
>TRBV27|TRBJ2-7
CASSPEGASYEQYF
>TRBV9|TRBJ2-5
CASNVAGYQETQYF
>TRBV29-1|TRBJ1-2
CSVERDGTNYGYTF
>TRBV6-5|TRBJ2-1
CASSRRVLDGEQFF